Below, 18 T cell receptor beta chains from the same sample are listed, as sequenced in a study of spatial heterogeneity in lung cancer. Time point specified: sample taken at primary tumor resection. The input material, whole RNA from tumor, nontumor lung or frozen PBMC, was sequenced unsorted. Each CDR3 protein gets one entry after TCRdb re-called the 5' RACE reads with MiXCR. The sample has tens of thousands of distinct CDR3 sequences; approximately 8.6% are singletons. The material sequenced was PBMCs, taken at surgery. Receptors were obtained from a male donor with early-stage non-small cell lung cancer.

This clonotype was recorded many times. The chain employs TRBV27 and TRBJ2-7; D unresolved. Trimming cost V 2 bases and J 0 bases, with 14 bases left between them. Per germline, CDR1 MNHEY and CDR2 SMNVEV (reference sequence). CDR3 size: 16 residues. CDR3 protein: CASSLDLAQSSYEQYF. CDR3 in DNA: TGTGCCAGCAGTTTAGATTTAGCTCAAAGCTCCTACGAGCAGTACTTC.

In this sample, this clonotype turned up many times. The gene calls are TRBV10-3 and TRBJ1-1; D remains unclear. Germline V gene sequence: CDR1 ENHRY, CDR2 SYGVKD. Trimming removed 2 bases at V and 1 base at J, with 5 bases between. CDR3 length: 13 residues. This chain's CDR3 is CAISEIGNTEAFF. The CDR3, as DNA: TGTGCCATCAGTGAGATAGGGAACACTGAAGCTTTCTTT.

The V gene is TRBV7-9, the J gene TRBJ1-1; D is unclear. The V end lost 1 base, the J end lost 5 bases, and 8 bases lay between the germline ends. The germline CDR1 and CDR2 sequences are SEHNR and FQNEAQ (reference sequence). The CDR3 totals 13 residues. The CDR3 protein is CASSLVERTEAFF. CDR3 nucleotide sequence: TGTGCCAGCAGCTTAGTTGAGCGAACTGAAGCTTTCTTT.

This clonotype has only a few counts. The CDR3 nucleotides read TGCAGTGCTCAGTCCGGGACAGGGGCGGAAAAACTGTTTTTT. This encodes CSAQSGTGAEKLFF. This chain uses TRBV20-1 with TRBJ1-4, with 10 positions matching TRBD1. CDR3 length: 14 amino acids. CDR1 and CDR2 from the germline V gene are DFQATT and SNEGSKA (reference sequence). V gave up 5 bases and J gave up 8 bases; unmatched junction bases: 8.

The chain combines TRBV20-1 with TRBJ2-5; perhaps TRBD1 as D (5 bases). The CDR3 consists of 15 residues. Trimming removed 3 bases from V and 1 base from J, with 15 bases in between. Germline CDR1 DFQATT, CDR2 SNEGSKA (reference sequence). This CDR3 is CSASTTGQRQETQYF. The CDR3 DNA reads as TGCAGTGCTAGTACAACAGGTCAGCGCCAAGAGACCCAGTACTTC.

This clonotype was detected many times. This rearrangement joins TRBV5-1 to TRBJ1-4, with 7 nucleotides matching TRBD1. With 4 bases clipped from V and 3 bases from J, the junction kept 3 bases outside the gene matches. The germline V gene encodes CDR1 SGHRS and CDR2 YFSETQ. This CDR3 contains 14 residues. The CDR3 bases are TGCGCCAGCAGCCAGGGACAGCCTAATGAAAAACTGTTTTTT. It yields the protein CASSQGQPNEKLFF.

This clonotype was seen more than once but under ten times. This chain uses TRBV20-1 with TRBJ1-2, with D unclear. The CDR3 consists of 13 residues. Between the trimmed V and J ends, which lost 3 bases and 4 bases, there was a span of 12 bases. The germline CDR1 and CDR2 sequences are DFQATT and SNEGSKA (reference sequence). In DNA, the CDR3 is TGCAGTGCTAGCGAGGGCGCAGGCTATGGCTACACCTTC. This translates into CSASEGAGYGYTF.

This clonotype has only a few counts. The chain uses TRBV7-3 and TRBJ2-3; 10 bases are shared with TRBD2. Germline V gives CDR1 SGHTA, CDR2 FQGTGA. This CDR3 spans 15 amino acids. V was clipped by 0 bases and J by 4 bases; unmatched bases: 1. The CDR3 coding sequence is TGTGCCAGCAGCTTAACGCTAGCGGGGGCAGATACGCAGTATTTT. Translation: CASSLTLAGADTQYF.

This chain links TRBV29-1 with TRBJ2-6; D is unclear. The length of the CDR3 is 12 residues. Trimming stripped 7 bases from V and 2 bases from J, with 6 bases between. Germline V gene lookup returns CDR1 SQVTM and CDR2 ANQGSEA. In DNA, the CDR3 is TGCAGCGCGTGGACTGGGGCCAACGTCCTGACTTTC. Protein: CSAWTGANVLTF.

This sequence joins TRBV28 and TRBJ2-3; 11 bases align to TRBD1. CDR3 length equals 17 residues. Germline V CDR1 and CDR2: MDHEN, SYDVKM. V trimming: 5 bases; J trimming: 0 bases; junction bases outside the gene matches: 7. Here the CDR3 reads CASSRTGGRRSTDTQYF. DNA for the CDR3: TGTGCCAGCAGTCGGACAGGGGGCCGGAGGAGCACAGATACGCAGTATTTT.

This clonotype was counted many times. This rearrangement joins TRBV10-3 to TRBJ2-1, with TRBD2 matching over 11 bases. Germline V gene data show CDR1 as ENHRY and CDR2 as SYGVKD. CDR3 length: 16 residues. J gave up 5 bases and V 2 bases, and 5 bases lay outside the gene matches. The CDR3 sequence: CAISEQSGLADNEQFF. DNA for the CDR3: TGTGCCATCAGTGAGCAATCGGGACTAGCGGACAATGAGCAGTTCTTC.

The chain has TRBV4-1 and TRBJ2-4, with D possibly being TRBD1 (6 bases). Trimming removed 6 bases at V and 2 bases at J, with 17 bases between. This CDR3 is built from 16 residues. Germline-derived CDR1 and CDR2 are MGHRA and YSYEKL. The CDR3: CASSPKLTGTKNIQYF. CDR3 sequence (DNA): TGCGCCAGCAGTCCAAAGCTTACAGGGACCAAAAACATTCAGTACTTC.

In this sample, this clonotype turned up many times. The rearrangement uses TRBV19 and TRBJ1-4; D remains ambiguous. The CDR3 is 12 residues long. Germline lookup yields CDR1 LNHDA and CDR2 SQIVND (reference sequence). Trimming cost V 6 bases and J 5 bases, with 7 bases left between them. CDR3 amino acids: CASSRMNEKLFF. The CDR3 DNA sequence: TGTGCCAGTAGCCGGATGAATGAAAAACTGTTTTTT.

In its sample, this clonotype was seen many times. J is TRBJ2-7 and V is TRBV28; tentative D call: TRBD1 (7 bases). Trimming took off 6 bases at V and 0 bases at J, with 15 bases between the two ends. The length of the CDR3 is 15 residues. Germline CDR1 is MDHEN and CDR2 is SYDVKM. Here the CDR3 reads CASSSQGRNSYEQYF. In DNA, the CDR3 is TGTGCCAGCAGCTCACAGGGGAGGAACTCCTACGAGCAGTACTTC.

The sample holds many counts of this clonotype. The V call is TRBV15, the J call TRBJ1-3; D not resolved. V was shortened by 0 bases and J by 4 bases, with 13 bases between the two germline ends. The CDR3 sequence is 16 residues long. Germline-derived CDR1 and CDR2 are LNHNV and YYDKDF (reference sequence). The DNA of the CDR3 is TGTGCCACCAGCAGAGATATTGCGGGGATCGGAAACACCATATATTTT. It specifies CATSRDIAGIGNTIYF.

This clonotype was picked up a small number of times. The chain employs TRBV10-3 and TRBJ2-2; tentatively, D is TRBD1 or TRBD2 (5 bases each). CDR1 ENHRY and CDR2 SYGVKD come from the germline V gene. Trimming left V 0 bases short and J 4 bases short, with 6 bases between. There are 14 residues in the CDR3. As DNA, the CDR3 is TGTGCCATCAGTGAGTCGGGACCCACCGGGGAGCTGTTTTTT. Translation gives CAISESGPTGELFF.

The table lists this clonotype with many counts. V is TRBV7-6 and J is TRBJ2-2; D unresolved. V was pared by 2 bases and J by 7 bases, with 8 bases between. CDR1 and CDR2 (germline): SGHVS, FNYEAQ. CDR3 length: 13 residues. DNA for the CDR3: TGTGCCAGCAGCTTAATATTGAGCGGGGAGCTGTTTTTT. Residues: CASSLILSGELFF.

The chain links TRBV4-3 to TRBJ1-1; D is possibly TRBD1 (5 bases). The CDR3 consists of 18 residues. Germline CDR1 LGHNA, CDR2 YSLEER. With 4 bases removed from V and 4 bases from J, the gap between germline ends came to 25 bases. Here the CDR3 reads CASSRFAGQSGRGTEAFF. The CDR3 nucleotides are TGCGCCAGCAGCCGGTTCGCCGGACAATCCGGTAGGGGCACTGAAGCTTTCTTT.